This T cell receptor (beta chain) was documented in a study of identical twins listed by TCRdb under 2016. Turning to the overall study: To test whether fetal clonotypes persist, this study deep-sequenced TCR alpha and beta repertoires from monozygotic twins, from unrelated adults of various ages, and from cord blood. To rule out contamination, the twin experiments were replicated at different times with different library preparation protocols.

The library was generated by 5' RACE. TCRdb names Illumina HiSeq 2000 as the instrument used. A universal primer binding site was added through template switching, and the final cDNA carried a unique molecular identifier so that TCR cDNA molecules could be counted accurately. Specific primers in the conserved constant-segment region were used to synthesize first-strand cDNA for the TCR alpha and beta chains. Each cDNA library was double barcoded, with a SMART-Mk sample barcode plus Illumina barcodes, to control for contamination. TruSeq adapter sequences along with Illumina sample barcodes were introduced in two successive PCR steps. The TCR alpha and beta cDNA libraries were sequenced on the Illumina HiSeq platform using custom primers. Regarding the original processing steps: MiGEC was used to process raw reads and extract unique molecular identifiers, and MiXCR was used to find CDR3 positions. Recombination models were inferred per individual with the repgenHMM and IGoR tools using an EM algorithm. Shared clonotype analysis was performed with the tcR package in R, normalizing sharing by the product of cloneset sizes. Out-of-frame nonproductive sequences were analyzed to study raw recombination free of thymic and clonal selection effects. Using fastp at Q25 and MiXCR, TCRdb reprocessed the public reads and kept productive beta chains. Rows merge per CDR3 protein into single entries with the most common DNA and genes. It is TCRdb's table, rather than the study itself, that gives the V and J calls and clone size. The sample data list 750,000 to 950,000 distinct CDR3 sequences, and over 9% of these were observed just once. Roughly 1.5% of the sample is held by the ten biggest clonotypes.

Only healthy Caucasian donors were included. The twin cohort consisted of three pairs of female monozygotic twins, all aged roughly 18 to 30 years. RNA for TCR libraries was isolated from peripheral blood mononuclear cells. Remarks on this clonotype: Its specific antigen is unknown. One base away there is no much larger clone; base qualities are not given.

The research as a whole found: The excess sharing between twins in beta out-of-frame sequences was weaker because fewer shared sequences reduced the signal-to-noise ratio. Abundant cord blood beta clonotypes had fewer insertions, young adult naive repertoires showed a similar but weaker trend, and memory repertoires showed no such trend. Recombination models systematically underestimated out-of-frame TCR alpha sharing in monozygotic twins but agreed with sharing between unrelated individuals. Out-of-frame TCR alpha sequences shared between twins showed an excess of low generation-probability sequences compared with coincidental sharing between unrelated individuals. Zero-insertion analyses could be partly confounded by invariant T cells such as MAIT and iNKT, though diverse VJ usage argued against such confounding for most clonotypes. Because the same donors could not be followed over many years, the conclusions depended on cross-sectional statistical analysis.

Counted from cysteine to phenylalanine, this CDR3 has 15 amino acids. Kept here is only the CDR3 DNA, which spans 45 bases and is read in frame from base 1. The V end gives up 3 bases and the J end 2 bases, leaving 6 bases in the junction not matched to a gene. Per the germline V gene, SGHRS is the CDR1 and YFSETQ is the CDR2. The same data also went into a second study, on yellow fever vaccine responses in identical twins. From that second study: According to the authors, the vaccine-induced T cell response in identical twins seemed to be partly convergent and partly specific to each individual. Focusing on identical twins, the study followed the T cell clones that responded to the vaccine, and did so with precision.

The chain employs TRBV5-1 and TRBJ2-3; TRBD1 aligns with 7 central bases. Material for sequencing was PBMCs. This TCR derives from a young woman in good health. The CDR3 region has the sequence CASSSRDSHTDTQYF. The DNA sequence follows: TGCGCCAGCAGCTCCCGGGACAGCCACACAGATACGCAGTATTTT.